This T cell receptor beta chain came from a study of T cells in Graves' hyperthyroidism and ophthalmopathy. Amplification of TCR beta CDR3 regions was performed using RNA transcripts as template. With the HTBI primer set, the TCR CDR3 went through a first round of RT-PCR. A single record per CDR3 protein comes from TCRdb applying MiXCR to the multiplex PCR reads. The sample has some 200,000 distinct CDR3 sequences, 17% seen once; the top ten hold around 52%. V lost 6 bases to trimming and J lost 4 bases; unmatched junction nucleotides: 19. Germline loops: CDR1 MGHDK, CDR2 SYGVNS. The CDR3 is made up of 18 amino acids.

This receptor was identified in a man aged 45-65 years with Graves' hyperthyroidism. This chain links TRBV25-1 with TRBJ2-3; TRBD2 matches at 7 bases. Sequencing was done on a sample of blood. CDR3 bases: TGTGCCAGCAGCCAACTGCTGAAACGGGGAGGGGAGGCAGATACGCAGTATTTT. This gives the protein CASSQLLKRGGEADTQYF.